A single sample is the source of the 7 T cell receptor beta chains below, sequenced in a study of CD8 T cells in ankylosing spondylitis. No antigen has been assigned to these receptors. Study conclusions and caveats: For ankylosing spondylitis blood, a TCR beta motif of several highly homologous variants appeared characteristic.

TCRdb re-called the 5' RACE reads through MiXCR, storing one row per CDR3 protein. The table lists 350,000 or so distinct CDR3 sequences, 8% of them singletons. Sequences were obtained from blood, either unsorted or a sorted T cell fraction (not recorded which). The receptors were gathered from a male donor with ankylosing spondylitis.

This clonotype has only a few counts. The rearrangement joins TRBV6-2 or TRBV6-3 to TRBJ2-1; 10 nucleotides line up with TRBD1. The CDR3 is made up of 14 amino acids. V shed 6 bases, J shed 7 bases, and the junction held 6 bases outside the gene matches. Per germline, CDR1 MNHEY and CDR2 SVGEGT. The CDR3 protein is CASRGTGVRNEQFF. The CDR3 coding sequence is TGTGCCAGCAGAGGGACAGGGGTGAGGAATGAGCAGTTCTTC.

This clonotype appeared many times. V usage is TRBV5-1 and J usage is TRBJ2-2; the D gene is possibly TRBD1 (6 bases). Germline V gene sequence: CDR1 SGHRS, CDR2 YFSETQ. V lost 4 bases and J lost 3, with 16 bases in between. The CDR3 is made up of 16 amino acids. The CDR3 region has the DNA TGCGCCAGCAGCATCAGACCACAGGGAGACACCGGGGAGCTGTTTTTT. It yields the protein CASSIRPQGDTGELFF. The variable domain in full, completed from reference TRBV5-1 and TRBJ2-2, reads KAGVTQTPRYLIKTRGQQVTLSCSPISGHRSVSWYQQTPGQGLQFLFEYFSETQRNKGNFPGRFSGRQFSNSRSEMNVSTLELGDSALYLCASSIRPQGDTGELFFGEGSRLTVL.

This chain joins TRBV6-2 or TRBV6-3 and TRBJ2-7, with TRBD1 identical over 7 bases. Trimming removed 0 bases from V and 3 bases from J; junction bases left unmatched: 11. The CDR3 contains 17 residues. CDR1 and CDR2 from the germline V gene are MNHEY and SVGEGT. CDR3 sequence: CASSYSKDRDRVYEQYF. CDR3 DNA: TGTGCCAGCAGTTACTCTAAAGACCGGGACAGAGTCTACGAGCAGTACTTC.

The chain has TRBV25-1 and TRBJ1-1; D not resolved. Trimming shortened V by 2 bases and J by 8 bases, and 12 bases separated the two germline ends. This CDR3 contains 13 residues. The germline V gene encodes CDR1 MGHDK and CDR2 SYGVNS. The CDR3 here is CASSEHRRSEAFF. CDR3 coding DNA: TGTGCCAGCAGTGAACATCGACGGTCGGAAGCTTTCTTT.

This chain connects TRBV7-9 to TRBJ2-1, with 10 nucleotides matching TRBD2. The CDR3 loop spans 15 amino acids. Germline CDR1 SEHNR, CDR2 FQNEAQ (reference sequence). V shed 5 bases and J 8 bases; nucleotides not matched to a gene: 9. The CDR3 coding sequence is TGTGCCAGCAGCCTTTCTAGCGGGAGTATGGATGAGCAGTTCTTC. Its protein product is CASSLSSGSMDEQFF. The entire variable domain, with the rest obtained from reference TRBV7-9 and TRBJ2-1, is as follows: DTGVSQNPRHKITKRGQNVTFRCDPISEHNRLYWYRQTLGQGPEFLTYFQNEAQLEKSRLLSDRFSAERPKGSFSTLEIQRTEQGDSAMYLCASSLSSGSMDEQFFGPGTRLTVL.

This clonotype was counted a few times. The chain carries TRBV12-3 or TRBV12-4 and TRBJ2-7; 8 nucleotides match TRBD1. With V trimmed by 3 bases and J by 1 base, 11 bases remained unmatched. The CDR3 length is 17 residues. The CDR3 DNA reads as TGTGCCAGCAGTTTGGACTGGGACAGGAGGGGTTCCTACGAGCAGTACTTC. Translation: CASSLDWDRRGSYEQYF.

The sample holds a few counts of this clonotype. The chain combines TRBV2 with TRBJ2-7, with no clear D. The CDR3 runs to 11 residues. V shed 7 bases and J shed 3 bases, with 7 bases lying between them. Germline CDR1 and CDR2: SNHLY and FYNNEI. DNA of the CDR3: TGTGCCAGCACCTCGAACTACGAGCAGTACTTC. Translating gives CASTSNYEQYF.